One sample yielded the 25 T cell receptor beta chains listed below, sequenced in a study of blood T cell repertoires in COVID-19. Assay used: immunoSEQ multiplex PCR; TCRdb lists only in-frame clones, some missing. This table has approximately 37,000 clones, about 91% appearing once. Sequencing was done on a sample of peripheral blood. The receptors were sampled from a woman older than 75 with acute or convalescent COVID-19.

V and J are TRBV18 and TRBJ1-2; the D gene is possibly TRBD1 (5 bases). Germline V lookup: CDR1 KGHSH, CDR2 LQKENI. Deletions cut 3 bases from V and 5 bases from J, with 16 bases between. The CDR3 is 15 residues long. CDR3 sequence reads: CASSPTHETEYGYTF. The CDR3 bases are TGTGCCAGCTCACCGACGCACGAGACAGAGTATGGCTACACCTTC.

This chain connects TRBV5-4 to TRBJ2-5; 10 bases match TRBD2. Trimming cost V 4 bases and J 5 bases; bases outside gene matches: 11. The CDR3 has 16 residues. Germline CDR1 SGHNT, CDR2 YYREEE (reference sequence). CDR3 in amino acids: CASSPGSGGAVETQYF. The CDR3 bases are TGTGCCAGCAGCCCCGGGAGCGGGGGGGCGGTGGAGACCCAGTACTTC.

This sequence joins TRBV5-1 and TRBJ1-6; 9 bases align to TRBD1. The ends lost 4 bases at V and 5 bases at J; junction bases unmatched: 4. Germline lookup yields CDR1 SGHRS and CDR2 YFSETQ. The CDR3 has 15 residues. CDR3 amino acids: CASSPGDRDNSPLHF. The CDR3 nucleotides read TGCGCCAGCAGCCCGGGGGACAGGGATAATTCACCCCTCCACTTT.

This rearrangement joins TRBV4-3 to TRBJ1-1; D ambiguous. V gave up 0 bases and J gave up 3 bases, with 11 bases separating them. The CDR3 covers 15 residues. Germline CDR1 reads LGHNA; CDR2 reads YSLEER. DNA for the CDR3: TGCGCCAGCAGCCAAGATCTTGACAAGGACACTGAAGCTTTCTTT. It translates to CASSQDLDKDTEAFF.

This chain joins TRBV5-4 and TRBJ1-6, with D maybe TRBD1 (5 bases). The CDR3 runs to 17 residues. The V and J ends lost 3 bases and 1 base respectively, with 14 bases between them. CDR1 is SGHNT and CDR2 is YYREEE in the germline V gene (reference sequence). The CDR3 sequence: CASSSSRERSYNSPLHF. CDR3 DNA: TGTGCCAGCAGCTCCTCCAGGGAAAGATCCTATAATTCACCCCTCCACTTT.

The CDR3 sequence: CASGTGNSPLHF. The CDR3 DNA sequence: TGTGCTTCCGGGACAGGGAATTCACCCCTCCACTTT. The chain recombines TRBV30 with TRBJ1-6; 9 bases line up with TRBD1. Germline values: CDR1 GTSNPN, CDR2 SVGIG (reference sequence). This CDR3 region has 12 residues.

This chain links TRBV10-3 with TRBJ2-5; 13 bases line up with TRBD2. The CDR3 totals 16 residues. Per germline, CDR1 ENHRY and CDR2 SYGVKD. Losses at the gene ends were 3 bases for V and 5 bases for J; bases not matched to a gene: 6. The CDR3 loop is CAISDQLAGGLETQYF. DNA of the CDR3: TGTGCCATCAGTGACCAACTAGCGGGGGGGCTGGAGACCCAGTACTTC.

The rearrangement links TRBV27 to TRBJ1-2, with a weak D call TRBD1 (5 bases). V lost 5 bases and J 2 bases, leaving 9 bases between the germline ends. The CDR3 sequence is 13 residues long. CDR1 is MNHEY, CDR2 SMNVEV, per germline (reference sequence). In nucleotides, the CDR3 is TGTGCCAGCAGTCCTGGGGGGAACTATGGCTACACCTTC. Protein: CASSPGGNYGYTF.

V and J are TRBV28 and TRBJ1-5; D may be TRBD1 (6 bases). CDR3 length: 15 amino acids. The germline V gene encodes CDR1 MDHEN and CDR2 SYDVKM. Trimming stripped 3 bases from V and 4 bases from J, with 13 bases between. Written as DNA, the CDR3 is TGTGCCAGCAGTTTCCTCAGGGGTGCGAATCAGCCCCAGCATTTT. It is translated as CASSFLRGANQPQHF. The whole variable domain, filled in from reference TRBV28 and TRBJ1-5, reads DVKVTQSSRYLVKRTGEKVFLECVQDMDHENMFWYRQDPGLGLRLIYFSYDVKMKEKGDIPEGYSVSREKKERFSLILESASTNQTSMYLCASSFLRGANQPQHFGDGTRLSIL.

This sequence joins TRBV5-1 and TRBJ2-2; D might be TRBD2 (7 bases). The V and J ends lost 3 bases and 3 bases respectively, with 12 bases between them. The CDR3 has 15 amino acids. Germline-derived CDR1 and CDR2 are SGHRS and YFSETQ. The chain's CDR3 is CASSSKGGDTGELFF. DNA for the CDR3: TGCGCCAGCAGCTCAAAGGGGGGGGACACCGGGGAGCTGTTTTTT.

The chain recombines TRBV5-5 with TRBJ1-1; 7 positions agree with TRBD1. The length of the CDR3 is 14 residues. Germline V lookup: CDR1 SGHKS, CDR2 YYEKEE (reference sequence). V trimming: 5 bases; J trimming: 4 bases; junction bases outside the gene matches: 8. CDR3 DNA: TGTGCCAGCAGACATGACAGGGTTCCCACTGAAGCTTTCTTT. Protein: CASRHDRVPTEAFF.

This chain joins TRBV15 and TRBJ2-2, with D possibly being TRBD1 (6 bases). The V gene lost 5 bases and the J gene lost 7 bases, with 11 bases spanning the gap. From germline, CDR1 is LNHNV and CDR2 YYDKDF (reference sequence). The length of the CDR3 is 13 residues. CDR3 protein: CATSPPGHGELFF. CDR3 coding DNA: TGTGCCACCAGCCCACCGGGACACGGGGAGCTGTTTTTT.

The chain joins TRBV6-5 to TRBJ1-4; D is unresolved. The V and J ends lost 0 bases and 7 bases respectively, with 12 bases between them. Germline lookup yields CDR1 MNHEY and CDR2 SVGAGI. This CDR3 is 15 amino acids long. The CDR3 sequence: CASSYSWGEGEKLFF. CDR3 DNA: TGTGCCAGCAGTTACTCGTGGGGAGAGGGTGAAAAACTGTTTTTT.

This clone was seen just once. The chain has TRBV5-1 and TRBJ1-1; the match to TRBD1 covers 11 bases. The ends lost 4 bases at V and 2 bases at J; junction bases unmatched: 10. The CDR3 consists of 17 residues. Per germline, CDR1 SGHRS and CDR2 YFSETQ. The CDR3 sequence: CASSTGQGAGINTEAFF. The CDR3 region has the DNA TGCGCCAGCAGCACTGGACAGGGGGCCGGAATAAACACTGAAGCTTTCTTT. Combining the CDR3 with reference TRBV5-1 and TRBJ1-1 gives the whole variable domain KAGVTQTPRYLIKTRGQQVTLSCSPISGHRSVSWYQQTPGQGLQFLFEYFSETQRNKGNFPGRFSGRQFSNSRSEMNVSTLELGDSALYLCASSTGQGAGINTEAFFGQGTRLTVV.

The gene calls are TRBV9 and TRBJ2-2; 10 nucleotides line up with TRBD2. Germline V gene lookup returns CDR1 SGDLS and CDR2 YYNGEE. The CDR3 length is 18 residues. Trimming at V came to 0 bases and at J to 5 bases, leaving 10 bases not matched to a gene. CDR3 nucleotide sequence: TGTGCCAGCAGCGTAGGAATAAGCGGGGGGGCCCGGACCGGGGAGCTGTTTTTT. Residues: CASSVGISGGARTGELFF.

CDR3 sequence: CASSQVDYSREGGNTIYF. The CDR3 DNA sequence: TGCGCCAGCAGCCAAGTTGATTACAGCAGGGAAGGTGGAAACACCATATATTTT. The chain combines TRBV4-3 with TRBJ1-3; a weak D match, TRBD1 (5 bases). The CDR3 consists of 18 residues. V was cut by 1 base and J by 3 bases, with 19 bases left in between. Germline V gene lookup returns CDR1 LGHNA and CDR2 YSLEER.

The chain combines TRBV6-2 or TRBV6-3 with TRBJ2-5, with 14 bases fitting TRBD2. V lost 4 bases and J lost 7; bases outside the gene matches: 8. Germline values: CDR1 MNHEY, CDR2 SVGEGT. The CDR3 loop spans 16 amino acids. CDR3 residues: CASSSGTSGGWGTQYF. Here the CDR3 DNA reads TGTGCCAGCAGTTCGGGGACTAGCGGGGGCTGGGGGACCCAGTACTTC.

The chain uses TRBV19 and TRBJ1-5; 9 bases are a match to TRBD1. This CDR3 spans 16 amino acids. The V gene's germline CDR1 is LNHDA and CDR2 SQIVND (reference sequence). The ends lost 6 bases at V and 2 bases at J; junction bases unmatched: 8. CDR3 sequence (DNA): TGTGCCAGTAGGACTCGGACAGGGGAGGGCAATCAGCCCCAGCATTTT. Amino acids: CASRTRTGEGNQPQHF.

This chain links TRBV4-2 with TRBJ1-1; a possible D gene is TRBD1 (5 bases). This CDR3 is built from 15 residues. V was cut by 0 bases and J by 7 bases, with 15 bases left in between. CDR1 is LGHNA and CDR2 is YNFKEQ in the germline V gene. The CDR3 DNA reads TGTGCCAGCAGCCAAGAGGCCGGGCGGGGCGGTGAAGCTTTCTTT. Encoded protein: CASSQEAGRGGEAFF.

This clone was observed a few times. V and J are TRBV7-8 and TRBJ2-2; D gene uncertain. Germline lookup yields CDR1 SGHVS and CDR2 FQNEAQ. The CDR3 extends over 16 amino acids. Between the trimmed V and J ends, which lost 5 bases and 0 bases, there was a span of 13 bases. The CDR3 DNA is TGTGCCAGCAGCGGGCAGCAGAGTGCGAACACCGGGGAGCTGTTTTTT. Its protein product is CASSGQQSANTGELFF.

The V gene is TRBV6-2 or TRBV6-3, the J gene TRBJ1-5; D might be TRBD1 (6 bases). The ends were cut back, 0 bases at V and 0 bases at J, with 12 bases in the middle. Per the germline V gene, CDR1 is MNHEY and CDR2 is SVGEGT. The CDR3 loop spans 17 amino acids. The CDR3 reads CASSYSDSPYSNQPQHF. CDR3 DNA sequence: TGTGCCAGCAGTTACTCGGACAGCCCATATAGCAATCAGCCCCAGCATTTT.

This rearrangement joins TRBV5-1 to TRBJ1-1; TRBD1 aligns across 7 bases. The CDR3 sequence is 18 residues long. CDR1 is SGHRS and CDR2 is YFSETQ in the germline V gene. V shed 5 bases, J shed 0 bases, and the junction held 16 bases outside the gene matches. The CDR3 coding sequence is TGCGCCAGCAGACAGGGGCTCGGAAGGGGGAATATGAACACTGAAGCTTTCTTT. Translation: CASRQGLGRGNMNTEAFF. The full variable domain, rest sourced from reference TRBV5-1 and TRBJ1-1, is KAGVTQTPRYLIKTRGQQVTLSCSPISGHRSVSWYQQTPGQGLQFLFEYFSETQRNKGNFPGRFSGRQFSNSRSEMNVSTLELGDSALYLCASRQGLGRGNMNTEAFFGQGTRLTVV.

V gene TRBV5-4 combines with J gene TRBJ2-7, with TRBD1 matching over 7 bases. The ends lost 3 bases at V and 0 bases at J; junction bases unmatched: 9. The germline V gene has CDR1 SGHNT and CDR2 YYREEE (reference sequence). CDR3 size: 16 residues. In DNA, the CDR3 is TGTGCCAGCAGCTCGGGACAGCTAAAATCCTCCTACGAGCAGTACTTC. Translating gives CASSSGQLKSSYEQYF. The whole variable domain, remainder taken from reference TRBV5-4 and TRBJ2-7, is ETGVTQSPTHLIKTRGQQVTLRCSSQSGHNTVSWYQQALGQGPQFIFQYYREEENGRGNFPPRFSGLQFPNYSSELNVNALELDDSALYLCASSSGQLKSSYEQYFGPGTRLTVT.

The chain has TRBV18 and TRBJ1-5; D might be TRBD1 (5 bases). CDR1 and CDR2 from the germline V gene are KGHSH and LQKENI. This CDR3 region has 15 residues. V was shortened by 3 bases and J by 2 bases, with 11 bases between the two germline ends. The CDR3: CASSPQARGNQPQHF. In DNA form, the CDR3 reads TGTGCCAGCTCACCCCAAGCCAGGGGCAATCAGCCCCAGCATTTT.

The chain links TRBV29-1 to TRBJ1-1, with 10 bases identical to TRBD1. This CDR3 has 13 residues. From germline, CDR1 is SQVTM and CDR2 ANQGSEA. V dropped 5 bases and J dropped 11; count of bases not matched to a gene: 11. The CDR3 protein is CSVRTGGYEMAFF. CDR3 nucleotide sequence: TGCAGCGTTAGGACAGGGGGTTATGAGATGGCTTTCTTT. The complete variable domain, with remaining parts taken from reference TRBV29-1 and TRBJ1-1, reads SAVISQKPSRDICQRGTSLTIQCQVDSQVTMMFWYRQQPGQSLTLIATANQGSEATYESGFVIDKFPISRPNLTFSTLTVSNMSPEDSSIYLCSVRTGGYEMAFFGQGTRLTVV.